This T cell receptor beta chain originates from a study of T-cell memory formation after mild COVID-19. Trimming at V came to 6 bases and at J to 6 bases, leaving 9 bases not matched to a gene. The CDR3 consists of 14 residues. Germline CDR1 reads MDHEN; CDR2 reads SYDVKM. TCRdb re-analysed the 5' RACE reads in MiXCR, keeping a single row per CDR3 protein. The sample includes about 560,000 distinct CDR3 sequences, over 15% of them seen just once. The sample was PBMCs or a T cell subset sorted from them (not recorded which). The source is an adult woman who had mild COVID-19 (a few samples of this study predate the infection). Cell type and time point are not known. V gene TRBV28 combines with J gene TRBJ2-7, with 9 bases lining up with TRBD1. The CDR3: CASRPYRGRSEQYF. CDR3 in DNA: TGTGCCAGCAGGCCCTACAGGGGGCGCAGCGAGCAGTACTTC.